Listed below are T cell receptor beta chains from one sample, sequenced in a study of blood T cell repertoires in COVID-19. TCRdb's copy holds only in-frame clones and misses some; the assay was immunoSEQ multiplex PCR. This table has around 300,000 clones, more than 80% appearing once. Material for sequencing was PBMCs or T cells enriched from blood (not recorded which). The receptors were gathered from a woman aged 18-29 years who had recovered from COVID-19. Each CDR3 is given with its conserved first and last residue. A D gene is named only where the DNA matches it firmly.

d_gene	v_gene	j_gene	CDR3aa
.	TRBV6-1	TRBJ2-7	CASSDGRWGLHEQYF
TRBD1	TRBV30	TRBJ1-5	CAWSAGQGNQPQHF
.	TRBV27	TRBJ2-6	CASSLSGANVLTF
.	TRBV19	TRBJ1-1	CASSIVRGDTEAFF
.	TRBV27	TRBJ1-6	CASSTESPLSPLHF
.	TRBV7-3	TRBJ1-2	CASSPTAGVGYGYTF
TRBD1	TRBV2	TRBJ1-1	CASSDEGQGYTEAFF
.	TRBV7-6	TRBJ2-1	CASSLGLPQGNNEQFF
TRBD1	TRBV5-1	TRBJ1-4	CASSRTGGWDEKLFF
.	TRBV16	TRBJ1-4	CASSQFAGTNEKLFF
.	TRBV6-1	TRBJ1-5	CASSERGRWQPQHF
TRBD2	TRBV7-6	TRBJ2-1	CASSPSGGSSYNEQFF
TRBD1	TRBV3-1/TRBV3-2	TRBJ2-7	CASSRTGGDVSYEQYF
.	TRBV11-1	TRBJ2-7	CASSLVEGRTYEQYF
.	TRBV4-2	TRBJ2-2	CASSQGQDSLEELFF
.	TRBV6-1	TRBJ1-2	CASSEVVSGLVTNYGYTF
TRBD2	TRBV9	TRBJ2-1	CASSRGPAGATWANEQFF
TRBD1	TRBV5-1	TRBJ2-7	CASTPGTGSYEQYF
.	TRBV28	TRBJ1-2	CASRYPGQGSGYTF
.	TRBV18	TRBJ2-7	CASSPPEPYEQYF
.	TRBV4-1	TRBJ1-3	CASSRVVMVPGNTIYF
.	TRBV24-1	TRBJ2-1	CATSDATGSSYNEQFF
.	TRBV5-6	TRBJ1-1	CASSLIAGMNTEAFF
.	TRBV9	TRBJ2-3	CASSATVSTDTQYF
TRBD2	TRBV5-4	TRBJ2-3	CASSLGLADPIVYF
.	TRBV6-5	TRBJ2-5	CASSVHNRVETQYF
TRBD1	TRBV28	TRBJ1-5	CASSGHRGQSNQPQHF
.	TRBV24-1	TRBJ2-6	CATSDYSPGGANVLTF
.	TRBV11-2	TRBJ1-2	CASSLAEGGYTF
TRBD1	TRBV7-9	TRBJ1-2	CASSRGQGVYGYTF
.	TRBV12-3/TRBV12-4	TRBJ1-1	CASSLGAGTEAFF
.	TRBV5-6	TRBJ2-7	CASSLVIGRGEQYF
TRBD2	TRBV9	TRBJ2-1	CASSAGGPYNEQFF
TRBD1	TRBV2	TRBJ1-2	CASSGQGIFYGYTF
.	TRBV3-1/TRBV3-2	TRBJ1-2	CASSQGTATNYGYTF
TRBD1	TRBV10-2	TRBJ1-2	CASLGTGRIGGYTF
TRBD2	TRBV7-9	TRBJ2-2	CASSLRLAGNTGELFF
.	TRBV4-2	TRBJ1-5	CASSPGRDQPQHF
.	TRBV18	TRBJ1-1	CASSPTNPGDTEAFF
TRBD1	TRBV7-9	TRBJ1-6	CASSLATGGGNSPLHF
.	TRBV11-2	TRBJ1-3	CASSFSGLSGNTIYF
.	TRBV23-1	TRBJ1-5	CASSPRLSNQPQHF
TRBD1	TRBV18	TRBJ2-3	CASSPGQGRADTQYF
.	TRBV11-3	TRBJ2-5	CASSSGDSRPVGETQYF
.	TRBV9	TRBJ1-2	CASSDPSTGSNYGYTF
.	TRBV27	TRBJ1-2	CASSIGEGDPYGYTF
TRBD2	TRBV7-9	TRBJ2-1	CASREGLAGFYNEQFF
TRBD2	TRBV3-1/TRBV3-2	TRBJ2-3	CASSQDISGKGDTQYF
TRBD2	TRBV10-2	TRBJ2-1	CASSDRRGAAYNEQFF
TRBD1	TRBV7-9	TRBJ1-2	CASSRGTGNYGYTF
.	TRBV5-1	TRBJ2-7	CASSPTSSYEQYF
.	TRBV14	TRBJ1-1	CASSQEGYRTEAFF
TRBD1	TRBV5-1	TRBJ1-5	CASSLTGEQPQHF